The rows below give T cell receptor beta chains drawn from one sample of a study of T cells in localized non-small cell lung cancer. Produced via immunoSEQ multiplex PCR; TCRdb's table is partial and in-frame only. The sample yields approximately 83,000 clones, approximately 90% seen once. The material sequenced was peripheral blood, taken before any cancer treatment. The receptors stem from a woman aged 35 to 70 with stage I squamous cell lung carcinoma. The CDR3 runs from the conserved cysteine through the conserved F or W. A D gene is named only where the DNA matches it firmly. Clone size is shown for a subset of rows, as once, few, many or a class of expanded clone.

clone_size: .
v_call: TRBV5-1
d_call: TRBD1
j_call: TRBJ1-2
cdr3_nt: TGCGCCAGCAGCCCACAGGGACAGGGCAGCTACACCTTC
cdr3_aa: CASSPQGQGSYTF

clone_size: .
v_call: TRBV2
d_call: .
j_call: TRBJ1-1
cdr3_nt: TGTGCCAGCAGTCGAGGGGGGAGCAAGGACACTGAAGCTTTCTTT
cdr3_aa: CASSRGGSKDTEAFF

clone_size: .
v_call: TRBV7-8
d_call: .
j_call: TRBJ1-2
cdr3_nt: TGTGCCAGCAGCTTGGGGGGTATGAATGGCTACACCTTC
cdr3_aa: CASSLGGMNGYTF

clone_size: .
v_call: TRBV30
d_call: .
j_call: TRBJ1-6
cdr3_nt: TGTGCCTGGAGTGGGGAGTACTATAATTCACCCCTCCACTTT
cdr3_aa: CAWSGEYYNSPLHF

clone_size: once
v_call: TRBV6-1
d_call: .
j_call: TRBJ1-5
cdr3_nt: TGTGCCAGCAGTGAAGGAAGAGTTCCCCAGCCCCAGCATTTT
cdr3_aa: CASSEGRVPQPQHF

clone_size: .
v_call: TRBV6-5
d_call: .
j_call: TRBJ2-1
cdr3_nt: TGTGCCAGCAGGTCAGGGGCGTCCTACAATGAGCAGTTCTTC
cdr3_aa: CASRSGASYNEQFF

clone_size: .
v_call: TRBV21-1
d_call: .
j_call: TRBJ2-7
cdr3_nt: TGTGCCAGCAGCAAAGAAGTTTCGAAAGGGGGCGAGCAGTACTTC
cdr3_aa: CASSKEVSKGGEQYF

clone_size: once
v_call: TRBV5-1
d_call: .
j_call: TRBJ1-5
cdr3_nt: TGCGCCAGCAGCTTGGCGGGGGCAGGGAGTCAGCCCCAGCATTTT
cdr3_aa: CASSLAGAGSQPQHF

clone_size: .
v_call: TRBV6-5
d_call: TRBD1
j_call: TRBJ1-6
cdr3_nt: TGTGCCAGCAGCCAAGAGACAGGGGGAAGGAGGGCCCTCCACTTT
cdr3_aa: CASSQETGGRRALHF

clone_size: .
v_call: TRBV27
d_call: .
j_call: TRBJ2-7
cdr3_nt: TGTGCCAGCAGTTACCGTGGGTTTAACACCTACGAGCAGTACTTC
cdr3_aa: CASSYRGFNTYEQYF

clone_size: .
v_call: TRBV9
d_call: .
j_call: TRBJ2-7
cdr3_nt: TGTGCCAGCAGCGTAGCTACGTCGTACGAGCAGTACTTC
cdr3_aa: CASSVATSYEQYF

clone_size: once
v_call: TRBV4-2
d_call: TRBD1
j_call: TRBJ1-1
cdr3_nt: TGTGCCAGCAGCCAAGGAGGGGGCAACACTGAAGCTTTCTTT
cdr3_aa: CASSQGGGNTEAFF

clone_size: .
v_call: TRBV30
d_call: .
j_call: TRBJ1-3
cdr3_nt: TGTGCCTGGAGCGAGGGAGGCTCTGGAAACACCATATATTTT
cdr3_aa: CAWSEGGSGNTIYF

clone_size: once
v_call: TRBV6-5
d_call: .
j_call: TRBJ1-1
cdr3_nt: TGTGCCAGCAGTAGAGGGGACGGAGGCACTGAAGCTTTCTTT
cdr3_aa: CASSRGDGGTEAFF

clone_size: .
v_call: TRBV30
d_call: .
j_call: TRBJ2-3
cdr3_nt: TGTGCCTGGAGTGGAGCCGGAAGACTCACAGATACGCAGTATTTT
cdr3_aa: CAWSGAGRLTDTQYF

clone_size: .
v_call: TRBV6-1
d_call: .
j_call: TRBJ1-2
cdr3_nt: TGTGCCAGCAAGATCGACAGTACCTATGGCTACACCTTC
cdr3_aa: CASKIDSTYGYTF

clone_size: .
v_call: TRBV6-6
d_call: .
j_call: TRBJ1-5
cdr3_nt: TGTGCCAGCAGAGACCCACAGGGAGGCAATCAGCCCCAGCATTTT
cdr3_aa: CASRDPQGGNQPQHF

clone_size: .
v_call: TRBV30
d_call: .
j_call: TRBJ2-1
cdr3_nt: TGTGCCTGGAGGAGCTCGACCTTTAATGAGCAGTTCTTC
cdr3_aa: CAWRSSTFNEQFF

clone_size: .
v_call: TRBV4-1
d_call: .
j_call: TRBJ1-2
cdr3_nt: TGCGCCAGCAGCCAAGAAGAGCAGGGGTCACGCGGCTACACCTTC
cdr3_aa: CASSQEEQGSRGYTF

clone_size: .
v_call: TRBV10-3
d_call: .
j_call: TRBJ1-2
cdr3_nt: TGTGCCATCAGTGAGTCGGGGCAGGGCAACTATGGCTACACCTTC
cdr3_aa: CAISESGQGNYGYTF

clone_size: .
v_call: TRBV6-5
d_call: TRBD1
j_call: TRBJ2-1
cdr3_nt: TGTGCCAGCAGTTGGGGACAGGGGCAGGATGAGCAGTTCTTC
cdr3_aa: CASSWGQGQDEQFF

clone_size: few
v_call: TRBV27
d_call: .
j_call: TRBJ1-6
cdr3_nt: TGTGCCAGCAGTTTCTCAGGGGCCGATAATTCACCCCTCCACTTT
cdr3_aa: CASSFSGADNSPLHF

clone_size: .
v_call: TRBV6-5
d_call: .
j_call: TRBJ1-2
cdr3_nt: TGTGCCAGCAGACTCCGGGCCACAAGATATGGCTACACCTTC
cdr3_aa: CASRLRATRYGYTF

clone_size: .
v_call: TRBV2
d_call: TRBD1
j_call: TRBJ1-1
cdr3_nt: TGTGCCGAAGGGACAGGGGAAACTGAAGCTTTCTTT
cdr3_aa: CAEGTGETEAFF

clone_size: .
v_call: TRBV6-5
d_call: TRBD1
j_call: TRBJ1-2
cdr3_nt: TGTGCCAGCAGTTTCACACCGATGGGACAGGGGAAAGGCTACACCTTC
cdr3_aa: CASSFTPMGQGKGYTF

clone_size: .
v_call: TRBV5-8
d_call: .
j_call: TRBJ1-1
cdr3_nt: TGTGCCAGCAGCTTGGCAACGGATGCTTTCTTT
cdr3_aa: CASSLATDAFF